This T cell receptor (beta chain) emerged from a study of blood T cell repertoires in COVID-19. Across the study: Samples taken during acute and convalescent COVID-19 were collected in the United States, Italy and Spain. Sample material is recorded as cDNA or gDNA derived from T cells, B-cell-depleted T cells, or PBMCs.

Regarding this clone: Relative to the germline gene, one junction end is altered; a read error may explain this.

The CDR3 sequence is 14 residues long. From germline, CDR1 is SSHAT and CDR2 FNYEAQ (reference sequence). In the original processing: Estimation of nucleated cell counts was performed using reference gene primer amplification. TCRdb's copy holds only in-frame clones and misses some; the assay was immunoSEQ multiplex PCR. V and J calls plus clone size are reproduced from that table; the DNA served to infer D and trimming. The table has about 38,000 clones, 87% seen once. Sequenced: peripheral blood. This sequence originates from a human donor in a cohort sampled during active COVID-19. This chain uses TRBV7-7 with TRBJ2-5; no firm D call. CDR3: CASSFSLSQETQYF. CDR3 DNA: TGTGCTAGCAGCTTTTCACTGTCCCAAGAGACCCAGTACTTC.